The next 27 T cell receptor beta chains were all read from a single sample in a study of blood T cell repertoires in COVID-19. Produced via immunoSEQ multiplex PCR; TCRdb's table is partial and in-frame only. The sample holds around 100,000 clones, 80% to 95% seen once. The material sequenced was peripheral blood. These receptor sequences come from a man over 45 with active COVID-19.

The chain carries TRBV7-9 and TRBJ2-5, with D hard to call. This CDR3 comprises 15 residues. V dropped 5 bases and J dropped 1 base, with 14 bases sitting between them. The germline V gene encodes CDR1 SEHNR and CDR2 FQNEAQ (reference sequence). CDR3 residues: CASSRGGSVQETQYF. CDR3 sequence (DNA): TGTGCCAGCAGCCGCGGCGGCTCTGTCCAAGAGACCCAGTACTTC.

This clone was recorded a few times. The rearrangement links TRBV7-9 to TRBJ1-5; TRBD1 aligns across 8 bases. Germline V gives CDR1 SEHNR, CDR2 FQNEAQ (reference sequence). The CDR3 extends over 17 amino acids. V trimming: 5 bases; J trimming: 4 bases; junction bases outside the gene matches: 13. DNA for the CDR3: TGTGCCAGCAGCCGAGGACAGGGTGTCCATCTAAATCAGCCCCAGCATTTT. It is translated as CASSRGQGVHLNQPQHF. The full variable domain, its missing parts supplied by reference TRBV7-9 and TRBJ1-5, is DTGVSQNPRHKITKRGQNVTFRCDPISEHNRLYWYRQTLGQGPEFLTYFQNEAQLEKSRLLSDRFSAERPKGSFSTLEIQRTEQGDSAMYLCASSRGQGVHLNQPQHFGDGTRLSIL.

The chain combines TRBV7-3 with TRBJ2-1, with 9 bases that match TRBD1. The V gene end was trimmed by 3 bases and the J gene end by 5 bases; junction bases not matched to a gene: 2. In germline, CDR1 is SGHTA, CDR2 FQGTGA. The CDR3 spans 14 residues. The CDR3 sequence: CASSFGQGHNEQFF. CDR3 coding DNA: TGTGCCAGCAGCTTCGGACAGGGGCACAATGAGCAGTTCTTC.

The V gene is TRBV18, the J gene TRBJ1-1; 9 bases map to TRBD1. Germline lookup yields CDR1 KGHSH and CDR2 LQKENI. With 2 bases clipped from V and 4 bases from J, the junction kept 2 bases outside the gene matches. The CDR3 consists of 14 residues. The CDR3 reads CASSPKQGATEAFF. The CDR3 region has the DNA TGTGCCAGCTCACCAAAACAGGGGGCCACTGAAGCTTTCTTT.

The chain carries TRBV30 and TRBJ1-1; a weak D match, TRBD1 (6 bases). V lost 1 base and J 5 bases, leaving 20 bases between the germline ends. The CDR3 has 16 residues. Germline assignment: CDR1 GTSNPN and CDR2 SVGIG (reference sequence). CDR3 sequence reads: CAWSGPGRAQGTEAFF. CDR3 nucleotide sequence: TGTGCCTGGAGTGGCCCGGGCAGGGCCCAGGGGACTGAAGCTTTCTTT.

The chain combines TRBV5-1 with TRBJ1-1; possibly TRBD1 for D (5 bases). The CDR3 loop spans 14 amino acids. Germline CDR1 is SGHRS and CDR2 is YFSETQ. Trimming removed 0 bases at V and 1 base at J, with 7 bases between. The CDR3 loop reads CASSLDTGNTEAFF. The CDR3 DNA reads as TGCGCCAGCAGCTTGGATACAGGGAACACTGAAGCTTTCTTT.

The chain couples TRBV11-2 to TRBJ2-2; D possibly corresponds to TRBD2 (6 bases). In germline, CDR1 is SGHAT, CDR2 FQNNGV. The V gene lost 6 bases and the J gene lost 5 bases, with 16 bases spanning the gap. CDR3 length: 15 residues. The CDR3 region has the DNA TGTGCCAGCAGTGGTCTCGGGGCGGGAACCGGGGAGCTGTTTTTT. It encodes CASSGLGAGTGELFF.

This chain joins TRBV2 and TRBJ2-2; 7 bases fit TRBD2. The CDR3 runs to 13 residues. The V gene end was trimmed by 10 bases and the J gene end by 4 bases; junction bases not matched to a gene: 6. Germline lookup yields CDR1 SNHLY and CDR2 FYNNEI. DNA of the CDR3: TGTGCCATCGACCCTAGCGGCACCGGGGAGCTGTTTTTT. This gives the protein CAIDPSGTGELFF.

This chain links TRBV19 with TRBJ2-2, with 8 bases that match TRBD2. The junction had 8 bases not matched to a gene; V was cut back by 5 bases and J by 6 bases. Germline CDR1 and CDR2: LNHDA and SQIVND (reference sequence). This CDR3 is built from 15 residues. CDR3 sequence reads: CASSETGLAAGELFF. In DNA form, the CDR3 reads TGTGCCAGTAGTGAAACCGGACTAGCTGCCGGGGAGCTGTTTTTT.

The V gene is TRBV6-2 or TRBV6-3, the J gene TRBJ1-2; 8 bases fit TRBD1. The ends lost 5 bases at V and 6 bases at J; junction bases unmatched: 11. Germline CDR1 and CDR2: MNHEY and SVGEGT. The CDR3 covers 15 residues. The CDR3: CASSTTGGEIDGYTF. The CDR3 DNA reads TGTGCCAGCAGTACCACAGGGGGTGAGATCGATGGCTACACCTTC.

The chain carries TRBV7-2 and TRBJ2-3, with D perhaps matching TRBD1 (5 bases). V lost 4 bases, J lost 4 bases, and 18 bases lay in between. Germline V gene sequence: CDR1 SGHTA, CDR2 FQGNSA. The CDR3 is 16 amino acids. CDR3 residues: CASSSVGAVGADTQYF. The CDR3 DNA follows: TGTGCCAGCAGCTCCGTAGGGGCAGTAGGGGCAGATACGCAGTATTTT.

The chain is built from TRBV5-4 and TRBJ1-4; no definite D call. This CDR3 has 14 residues. Germline-derived CDR1 and CDR2 are SGHNT and YYREEE (reference sequence). Trimming stripped 2 bases from V and 4 bases from J, with 9 bases between. CDR3 amino acids: CASSLSVLNEKLFF. CDR3 bases: TGTGCCAGCAGCTTATCCGTACTTAATGAAAAACTGTTTTTT.

This chain connects TRBV28 to TRBJ1-5, with D possibly being TRBD1 (6 bases). CDR3 size: 14 residues. Looked up from germline, CDR1 is MDHEN and CDR2 is SYDVKM. Trimming took off 3 bases at V and 7 bases at J, with 13 bases between the two ends. CDR3 nucleotides: TGTGCCAGCAGTTTCAGGGGCGGCCGGCAGCCCCAGCATTTT. Translation: CASSFRGGRQPQHF.

V and J are TRBV5-6 and TRBJ2-1, with D possibly being TRBD1 (5 bases). The germline V and J ends were trimmed by 0 bases and 4 bases, with 14 bases remaining between them. The germline CDR1 and CDR2 sequences are SGHDT and YYEEEE. This CDR3 has 16 residues. The CDR3: CASSLVQGNSYNEQFF. The CDR3 DNA follows: TGTGCCAGCAGCTTGGTGCAGGGTAATTCTTACAATGAGCAGTTCTTC.

The gene calls are TRBV5-1 and TRBJ1-5; TRBD1 matches 9 bases. This CDR3 has 15 residues. Looked up from germline, CDR1 is SGHRS and CDR2 is YFSETQ. After removal of 4 bases from V and 0 bases from J, the junction contained 2 bases not matched to a gene. The CDR3 sequence: CASSEQGASNQPQHF. The CDR3 coding sequence is TGCGCCAGCAGCGAACAGGGGGCTAGCAATCAGCCCCAGCATTTT.

V is TRBV7-8 and J is TRBJ2-7, with D possibly matching TRBD1 (5 bases). Germline lookup yields CDR1 SGHVS and CDR2 FQNEAQ. V lost 1 base, J lost 3 bases, and 10 bases lay in between. This CDR3 contains 14 residues. As DNA, the CDR3 is TGTGCCAGCAGCTTAGGCAGGGTGAACTACGAGCAGTACGTC. Translating it yields CASSLGRVNYEQYV.

This chain uses TRBV5-1 with TRBJ2-7, with 9 positions matching TRBD1. The CDR3 has 14 residues. CDR1 and CDR2 from the germline V gene are SGHRS and YFSETQ. Germline trimming cut 4 bases from V and 0 bases from J; bases unmatched to any gene: 2. The CDR3 here is CASSRTGDSYEQYF. The CDR3 coding sequence is TGCGCCAGCAGCCGGACAGGGGACTCCTACGAGCAGTACTTC.

This clone has a handful of counts. The gene calls are TRBV7-9 and TRBJ1-5; 10 bases agree with TRBD1. The CDR3 runs to 16 residues. V lost 3 bases to trimming and J lost 3 bases; unmatched junction nucleotides: 5. The V gene's germline CDR1 is SEHNR and CDR2 FQNEAQ (reference sequence). CDR3 sequence: CASSFYGTGVNQPQHF. CDR3 nucleotide sequence: TGTGCCAGCAGCTTTTATGGGACAGGGGTCAATCAGCCCCAGCATTTT.

This chain connects TRBV27 to TRBJ2-7; the match to TRBD2 covers 12 bases. The germline CDR1 and CDR2 sequences are MNHEY and SMNVEV (reference sequence). The CDR3 is 14 residues long. Trimming cost V 4 bases and J 7 bases; bases outside gene matches: 5. CDR3 loop: CASSSSGGAREQYF. DNA for the CDR3: TGTGCCAGCAGTTCTAGCGGGGGGGCCAGGGAGCAGTACTTC.

The chain employs TRBV27 and TRBJ1-2; D uncertain. Germline V CDR1 and CDR2: MNHEY, SMNVEV (reference sequence). Trimming removed 10 bases at V and 10 bases at J, with 16 bases between. The CDR3 extends over 11 amino acids. CDR3 in amino acids: CATQSRFAYTF. CDR3 in DNA: TGTGCCACCCAGTCGAGGTTTGCCTACACCTTC.

This chain links TRBV23-1 with TRBJ2-3; D may be TRBD1 (6 bases). TRBV23-1 is noted as an ORF with a role that remains uncertain. The CDR3 is 17 amino acids. Between the trimmed V and J ends, which lost 3 bases and 0 bases, there was a span of 16 bases. The CDR3 here is CASSHTGTRTSTDTQYF. Written as DNA, the CDR3 is TGCGCCAGCAGTCATACCGGGACAAGAACTAGCACAGATACGCAGTATTTT.

Only a few counts were recorded for this clone. The rearrangement joins TRBV5-4 to TRBJ1-2; 7 bases match TRBD1. CDR1 and CDR2 from the germline V gene are SGHNT and YYREEE (reference sequence). This CDR3 spans 14 amino acids. The V gene end was trimmed by 1 base and the J gene end by 7 bases; junction bases not matched to a gene: 7. The CDR3 DNA sequence: TGTGCCAGCAGCTTGCCGACAGGGTTGAGTGGCTACACCTTC. As protein: CASSLPTGLSGYTF.

This chain uses TRBV5-1 with TRBJ2-1; 9 bases map to TRBD2. Trimming cost V 7 bases and J 3 bases; bases outside gene matches: 11. CDR3 length: 16 amino acids. Germline V CDR1 and CDR2: SGHRS, YFSETQ. The CDR3 sequence: CASALRASGVYNEQFF. The CDR3 bases are TGCGCCAGCGCCCTTAGAGCTAGCGGGGTCTACAATGAGCAGTTCTTC. The full variable domain, rest sourced from reference TRBV5-1 and TRBJ2-1, is KAGVTQTPRYLIKTRGQQVTLSCSPISGHRSVSWYQQTPGQGLQFLFEYFSETQRNKGNFPGRFSGRQFSNSRSEMNVSTLELGDSALYLCASALRASGVYNEQFFGPGTRLTVL.

The rearrangement links TRBV3-1 (or the pseudogene TRBV3-2) to TRBJ2-7; 11 nucleotides align to TRBD1. Losses at the gene ends were 1 base for V and 5 bases for J; bases not matched to a gene: 10. From germline, CDR1 is LGHDT and CDR2 YNNKEL (reference sequence). The CDR3 totals 17 residues. The CDR3 DNA follows: TGTGCCAGCAGCCAAGGAGGACAGGGGGCGCTTTACCACGAGCAGTACTTC. It specifies CASSQGGQGALYHEQYF.

The J gene is TRBJ2-3, the V gene TRBV5-1; TRBD2 matches 13 bases. The CDR3 runs 17 residues. The J segment lost 2 bases and the V segment lost 2 bases, leaving 5 bases of the junction unmatched. The germline V gene encodes CDR1 SGHRS and CDR2 YFSETQ. The CDR3 is CASSLLAGGGTTDTQYF. CDR3 DNA sequence: TGCGCCAGCAGCTTACTAGCGGGAGGGGGGACCACAGATACGCAGTATTTT.

The chain employs TRBV7-8 and TRBJ2-2; perhaps TRBD2 as D (6 bases). The CDR3 extends over 16 amino acids. Per germline, CDR1 SGHVS and CDR2 FQNEAQ. Trimming cost V 1 base and J 4 bases, with 13 bases left between them. In nucleotides, the CDR3 is TGTGCCAGCAGCTTAGGTGGTAGCGGCTTCACCGGGGAGCTGTTTTTT. Its protein is CASSLGGSGFTGELFF.

The CDR3 loop reads CASSPPGYTEAFF. CDR3 DNA: TGTGCCAGTAGCCCTCCAGGGTACACTGAAGCTTTCTTT. The chain couples TRBV19 to TRBJ1-1; maybe TRBD1 (5 bases). The CDR3 sequence is 13 residues long. CDR1 and CDR2 from the germline V gene are LNHDA and SQIVND (reference sequence). V was pared by 6 bases and J by 3 bases, with 11 bases between.